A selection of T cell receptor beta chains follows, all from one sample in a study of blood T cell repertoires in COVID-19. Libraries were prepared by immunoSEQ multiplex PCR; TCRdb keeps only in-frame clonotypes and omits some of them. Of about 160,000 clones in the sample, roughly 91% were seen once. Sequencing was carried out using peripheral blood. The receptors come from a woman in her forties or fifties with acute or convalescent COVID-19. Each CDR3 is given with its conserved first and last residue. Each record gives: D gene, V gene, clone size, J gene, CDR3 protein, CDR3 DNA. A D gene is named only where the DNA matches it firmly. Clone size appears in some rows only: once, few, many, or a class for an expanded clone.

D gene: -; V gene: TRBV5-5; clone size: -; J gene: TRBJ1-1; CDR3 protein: CASSFIQGQTEAFF; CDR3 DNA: TGTGCCAGCAGCTTCATTCAGGGGCAGACTGAAGCTTTCTTT
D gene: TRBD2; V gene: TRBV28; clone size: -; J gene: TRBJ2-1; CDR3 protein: CASSFSGLAGALEQFF; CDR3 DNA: TGTGCCAGCAGTTTCAGCGGACTAGCGGGAGCTTTAGAGCAGTTCTTC
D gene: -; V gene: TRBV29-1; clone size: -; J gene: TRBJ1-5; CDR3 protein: CSVGSGSNQPQHF; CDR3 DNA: TGCAGCGTGGGCAGCGGATCCAATCAGCCCCAGCATTTT
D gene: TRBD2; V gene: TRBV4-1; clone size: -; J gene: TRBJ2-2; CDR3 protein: CASSQAGGANTGELFF; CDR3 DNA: TGCGCCAGCAGCCAAGCGGGAGGGGCGAACACCGGGGAGCTGTTTTTT
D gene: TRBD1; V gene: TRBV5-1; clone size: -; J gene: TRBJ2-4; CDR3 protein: CASSLRNFRDSGNIQYF; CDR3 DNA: TGCGCCAGCAGCTTACGAAACTTTCGGGACAGCGGAAACATTCAGTACTTC
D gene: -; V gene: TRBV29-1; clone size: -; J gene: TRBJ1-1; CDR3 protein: CSVERVTEAFF; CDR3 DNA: TGCAGCGTTGAACGGGTTACAGAAGCTTTCTTT
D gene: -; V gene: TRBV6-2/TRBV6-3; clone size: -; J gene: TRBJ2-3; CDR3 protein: CASSYIPSKRTDTQYF; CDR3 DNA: TGTGCCAGCAGTTACATTCCCTCGAAGCGCACAGATACGCAGTATTTT
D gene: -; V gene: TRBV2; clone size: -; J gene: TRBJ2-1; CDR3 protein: CASSEEVRDEQFF; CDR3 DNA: TGTGCCAGCAGTGAAGAGGTTCGGGATGAGCAGTTCTTC
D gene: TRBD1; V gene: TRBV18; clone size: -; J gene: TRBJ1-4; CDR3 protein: CASSPRQGRNEKLFF; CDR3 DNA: TGTGCCAGCTCACCGAGACAGGGCCGTAATGAAAAACTGTTTTTT
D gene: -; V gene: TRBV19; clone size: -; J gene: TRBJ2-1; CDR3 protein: CASSSIDGDNEQFF; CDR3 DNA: TGTGCCAGTAGTTCGATAGACGGGGACAATGAGCAGTTCTTC
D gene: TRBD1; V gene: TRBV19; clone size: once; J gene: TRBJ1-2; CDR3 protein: CASSIDSTTGAYTF; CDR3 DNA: TGTGCCAGTAGTATAGACTCTACGACAGGGGCCTACACCTTC
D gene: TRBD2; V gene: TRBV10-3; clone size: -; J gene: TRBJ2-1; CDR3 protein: CAIAGVSYNEQFF; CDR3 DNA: TGTGCCATCGCGGGGGTGAGCTACAATGAGCAGTTCTTC
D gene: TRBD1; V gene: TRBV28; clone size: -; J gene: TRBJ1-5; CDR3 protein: CASSLTGTGHQPQHF; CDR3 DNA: TGTGCCAGCAGCCTTACGGGGACAGGTCATCAGCCCCAGCATTTT
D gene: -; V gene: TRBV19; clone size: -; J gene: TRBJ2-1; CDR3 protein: CASSMSRSSYNEQFF; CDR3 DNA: TGTGCCAGTAGTATGTCCAGAAGCTCCTACAATGAGCAGTTCTTC
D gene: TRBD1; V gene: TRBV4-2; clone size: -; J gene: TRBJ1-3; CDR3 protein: CATRATGQGNTIYF; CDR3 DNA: TGTGCCACAAGGGCGACAGGGCAGGGAAACACCATATATTTT